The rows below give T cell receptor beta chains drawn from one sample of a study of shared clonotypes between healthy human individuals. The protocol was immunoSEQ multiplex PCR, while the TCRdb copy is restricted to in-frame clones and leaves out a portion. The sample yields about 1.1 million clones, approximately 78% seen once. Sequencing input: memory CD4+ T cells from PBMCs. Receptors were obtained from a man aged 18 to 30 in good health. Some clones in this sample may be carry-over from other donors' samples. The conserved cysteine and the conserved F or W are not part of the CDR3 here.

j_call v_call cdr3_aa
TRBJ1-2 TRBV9 ASSFSGVSHGYT
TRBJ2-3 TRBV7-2 AMRDADTDTQY
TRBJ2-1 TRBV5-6 ASSSRLAYGAPREQF
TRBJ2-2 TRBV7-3 ASSLIGTSGSGELF
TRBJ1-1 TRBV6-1 ASSPDRVIF
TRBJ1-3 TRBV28 ASSLSGRGNTIY
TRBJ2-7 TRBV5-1 ASSFPGGLNEQY
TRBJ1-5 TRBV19 ASSSSGRSSGISNQPQH
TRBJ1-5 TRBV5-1 ASSWGPGGSFNQPQH
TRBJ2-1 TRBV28 ASSSRLQGLAGKSSYNEQF
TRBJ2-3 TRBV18 ASSPLLAGSTDTQY
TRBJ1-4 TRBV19 ASTRGGAAEKLF
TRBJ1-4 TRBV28 ASSSNIPGGRGKLF
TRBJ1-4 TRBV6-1 ASSETIGGAWNEKLF
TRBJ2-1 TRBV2 ASSEAGTWSSYNEQF
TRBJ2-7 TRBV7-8 ASSSSGGEQY
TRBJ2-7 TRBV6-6 ASSLPYPPEQY
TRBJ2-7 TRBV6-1 ATMTRGREYEQY
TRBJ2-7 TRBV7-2 ASSFSAYSYEQY
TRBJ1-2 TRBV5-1 ASSLQGQMRGYT
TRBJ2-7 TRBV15 ATSRDRTSGYEQY
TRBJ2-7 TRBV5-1 ASSLAESGTYEQY
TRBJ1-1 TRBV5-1 ASSLGDGDTEAF
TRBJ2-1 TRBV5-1 ASSRSRVNEQF